This T cell receptor (beta chain) was retrieved from a study of early T cells in non-severe SARS-CoV-2 infection. Only a few counts were recorded for this clonotype. V lost 5 bases and J lost 8; bases outside the gene matches: 9. The CDR3 consists of 14 residues. The germline V gene has CDR1 DFQATT and CDR2 SNEGSKA (reference sequence). TCRdb reprocessed the 5' RACE reads with MiXCR, giving one entry per CDR3 protein. Counted here are under 85,000 distinct CDR3 sequences, about 9.4% occurring once; the ten biggest clones make up 5.9%. The sequence was obtained from an adult who was a healthcare worker with PCR-confirmed SARS-CoV-2 infection or an uninfected control (not recorded which). The sample comprised whole blood. The J gene is TRBJ2-1, the V gene TRBV20-1; TRBD2 matches 10 bases. The CDR3 region is CSAVPGLALYEQFF. The CDR3, as DNA: TGCAGTGCTGTCCCGGGACTAGCGCTCTATGAGCAGTTCTTC.